The next 27 T cell receptor beta chains were all read from a single sample in a study of blood T cell repertoires in COVID-19. The data were produced by immunoSEQ multiplex PCR, yet TCRdb's version contains in-frame clones alone and is incomplete. This table has about 400,000 clones, 70% to 90% appearing once. The sequencing sample was made of peripheral blood. These receptors were taken from a woman aged 60-70 years with COVID-19, enrolled during active disease.

The chain is built from TRBV9 and TRBJ1-4; 10 nucleotides agree with TRBD1. CDR3 length: 15 amino acids. V lost 0 bases, J lost 6 bases, and 2 bases stayed unmatched. Germline lookup yields CDR1 SGDLS and CDR2 YYNGEE. CDR3 sequence reads: CASSVVGQGYEKLFF. The CDR3 coding sequence is TGTGCCAGCAGCGTAGTGGGACAGGGGTATGAAAAACTGTTTTTT.

V is TRBV19 and J is TRBJ1-2; possible D gene TRBD1, 6 bases. Between the trimmed V and J ends, which lost 0 bases and 6 bases, there was a span of 8 bases. Germline CDR1 is LNHDA and CDR2 is SQIVND (reference sequence). This CDR3 comprises 13 residues. The CDR3 here is CASSIDHRDGYTF. In DNA form, the CDR3 reads TGTGCCAGTAGTATAGATCACAGGGATGGCTACACCTTC.

The J gene is TRBJ1-2, the V gene TRBV6-2 or TRBV6-3; D may be TRBD1 (5 bases). The V and J ends lost 3 bases and 6 bases respectively, with 14 bases between them. Germline lookup yields CDR1 MNHEY and CDR2 SVGEGT. This CDR3 contains 14 residues. CDR3 residues: CASSYRQGRNGYTF. The CDR3 bases are TGTGCCAGCAGTTATCGGCAGGGTAGGAATGGCTACACCTTC.

This chain joins TRBV3-1 (or the pseudogene TRBV3-2) and TRBJ2-1, with D possibly TRBD2 on 5 matching bases. The CDR3 is made up of 15 amino acids. CDR1 is LGHDT and CDR2 is YNNKEL in the germline V gene (reference sequence). V was trimmed by 1 base and J by 6 bases, leaving 13 bases between them. In nucleotides, the CDR3 is TGTGCCAGCAGCCAAGTCCTAGCAAACCGCAATGAGCAGTTCTTC. As protein: CASSQVLANRNEQFF.

The V gene is TRBV5-4, the J gene TRBJ2-1; 9 bases agree with TRBD2. The CDR3 contains 16 residues. Germline V gene data show CDR1 as SGHNT and CDR2 as YYREEE (reference sequence). J was trimmed by 2 bases and V by 0 bases; bases with no gene match: 3. The CDR3 is CASSLELAGPYNEQFF. As DNA, the CDR3 is TGTGCCAGCAGCTTGGAACTAGCGGGTCCCTACAATGAGCAGTTCTTC. Filled out from reference TRBV5-4 and TRBJ2-1, the complete variable domain reads ETGVTQSPTHLIKTRGQQVTLRCSSQSGHNTVSWYQQALGQGPQFIFQYYREEENGRGNFPPRFSGLQFPNYSSELNVNALELDDSALYLCASSLELAGPYNEQFFGPGTRLTVL.

V gene TRBV29-1 combines with J gene TRBJ1-2; TRBD1 aligns across 7 bases. V trimming: 6 bases; J trimming: 2 bases; junction bases outside the gene matches: 6. CDR1 SQVTM and CDR2 ANQGSEA come from the germline V gene. The CDR3 spans 13 residues. The DNA of the CDR3 is TGCAGCGTCTGGACAGGCCTGAACTATGGCTACACCTTC. Protein: CSVWTGLNYGYTF. Looking up the rest from reference TRBV29-1 and TRBJ1-2 gives the full variable domain: SAVISQKPSRDICQRGTSLTIQCQVDSQVTMMFWYRQQPGQSLTLIATANQGSEATYESGFVIDKFPISRPNLTFSTLTVSNMSPEDSSIYLCSVWTGLNYGYTFGSGTRLTVV.

The chain carries TRBV30 and TRBJ2-7; a weak D match, TRBD1 (6 bases). Trimming stripped 0 bases from V and 3 bases from J, with 12 bases between. Germline lookup yields CDR1 GTSNPN and CDR2 SVGIG (reference sequence). The CDR3 runs 14 residues. CDR3 nucleotide sequence: TGTGCCTGGAGTGTAAACCAGGGACACTACGAGCAGTACTTC. Amino acids: CAWSVNQGHYEQYF.

This clone appeared a single time. The chain uses TRBV7-4 and TRBJ1-2, with D possibly being TRBD1 (6 bases). The V and J ends lost 5 bases and 6 bases respectively, with 19 bases between them. Germline-derived CDR1 and CDR2 are SGHVT and SQSDAQ. The CDR3 contains 15 residues. The CDR3 region has the DNA TGTGCCAGCAGCGGTCGACCCTTTAAGGGGGATGGCTACACCTTC. This encodes CASSGRPFKGDGYTF.

The chain is built from TRBV29-1 and TRBJ1-1, with 10 bases aligning to TRBD1. The CDR3 runs to 13 residues. Per the germline V gene, CDR1 is SQVTM and CDR2 is ANQGSEA. With V trimmed by 4 bases and J by 5 bases, 4 bases remained unmatched. The CDR3 DNA follows: TGCAGCGTTGGACAGGGGGCGAGGACTGAAGCTTTCTTT. This gives the protein CSVGQGARTEAFF.

Worth noting for this clone: The same CDR3 is also encoded by other DNA sequences in this sample. The V gene is TRBV7-2, the J gene TRBJ1-1; D is ambiguous. The V end was cut by 2 bases, the J end by 1 base, with 5 bases between. The CDR3 consists of 13 residues. Germline V gene sequence: CDR1 SGHTA, CDR2 FQGNSA. The CDR3 is CASSLRQNTEAFF. As DNA, the CDR3 is TGTGCCAGCAGCTTACGACAGAACACTGAAGCTTTCTTT.

The chain employs TRBV29-1 and TRBJ1-2; tentatively, D is TRBD1 (5 bases). V was clipped by 3 bases and J by 4 bases, with 9 bases between them. The CDR3 has 12 residues. Germline V gene data show CDR1 as SQVTM and CDR2 as ANQGSEA. Here the CDR3 DNA reads TGCAGCGTTGACAGGGAGGGCTATGGCTACACCTTC. It codes for CSVDREGYGYTF.

The genes are TRBV5-4 and TRBJ1-1; TRBD1 might be the D (5 bases). The CDR3 has 12 amino acids. The germline gives CDR1 SGHNT, CDR2 YYREEE (reference sequence). With 3 bases removed from V and 5 bases from J, the gap between germline ends came to 8 bases. The CDR3, as DNA: TGTGCCAGCAGCTCCAGGGATACTGAAGCTTTCTTT. Translation gives CASSSRDTEAFF.

This clone was recorded once. This chain links TRBV3-1 (or the pseudogene TRBV3-2) with TRBJ1-5; D is ambiguous. V gave up 1 base and J gave up 4 bases, with 8 bases separating them. Per germline, CDR1 LGHDT and CDR2 YNNKEL (reference sequence). This CDR3 has 14 amino acids. The DNA for the CDR3 is TGTGCCAGCAGCCAAGCGAGCCGTAATCAGCCCCAGCATTTT. Protein product: CASSQASRNQPQHF.

CDR3 nucleotides: TGCAGTGCCCGGGGGGCTGGCTACACCTTC. Its translation: CSARGAGYTF. This chain uses TRBV20-1 with TRBJ1-2, with D maybe TRBD1 (6 bases). V lost 6 bases to trimming and J lost 7 bases, with 9 bases between them. The CDR3 contains 10 residues. The germline gives CDR1 DFQATT, CDR2 SNEGSKA (reference sequence).

The CDR3 region is CASSLDWGRGGDEQFF. CDR3 sequence (DNA): TGTGCCAGCAGCTTGGATTGGGGCAGGGGAGGGGATGAGCAGTTCTTC. The chain is built from TRBV7-2 and TRBJ2-1; D possibly corresponds to TRBD2 (7 bases). Germline-derived CDR1 and CDR2 are SGHTA and FQGNSA. Trimming cost V 3 bases and J 8 bases, with 20 bases left between them. The CDR3 contains 16 residues. The full variable domain, its missing parts supplied by reference TRBV7-2 and TRBJ2-1, is GAGVSQSPSNKVTEKGKDVELRCDPISGHTALYWYRQSLGQGLEFLIYFQGNSAPDKSGLPSDRFSAERTGGSVSTLTIQRTQQEDSAVYLCASSLDWGRGGDEQFFGPGTRLTVL.

This chain joins TRBV12-3 or TRBV12-4 and TRBJ1-5, with D possibly being TRBD1 (6 bases). The CDR3 sequence is 13 residues long. Trimming cost V 6 bases and J 5 bases, with 11 bases left between them. The CDR3 protein is CASRTGRHQPQHF. The DNA of the CDR3 is TGTGCCAGCAGGACAGGACGCCATCAGCCCCAGCATTTT.

The rearrangement uses TRBV9 and TRBJ2-1; perhaps TRBD2 as D (6 bases). The germline V gene encodes CDR1 SGDLS and CDR2 YYNGEE. This CDR3 has 17 amino acids. Trimming removed 4 bases from V and 0 bases from J, with 17 bases in between. The DNA of the CDR3 is TGTGCCAGCAGCCATAGAGTTAGCGGATACTCCTACAATGAGCAGTTCTTC. It yields the protein CASSHRVSGYSYNEQFF.

The V call is TRBV29-1, the J call TRBJ1-4; 7 bases map to TRBD1. After removal of 6 bases from V and 5 bases from J, the junction contained 6 bases not matched to a gene. The CDR3 length is 13 residues. Germline V lookup: CDR1 SQVTM, CDR2 ANQGSEA. The CDR3 coding sequence is TGCAGCGTCGCCGGGACAGAGAATGAAAAACTGTTTTTT. It encodes CSVAGTENEKLFF. Full variable domain (remainder filled in from reference TRBV29-1 and TRBJ1-4): SAVISQKPSRDICQRGTSLTIQCQVDSQVTMMFWYRQQPGQSLTLIATANQGSEATYESGFVIDKFPISRPNLTFSTLTVSNMSPEDSSIYLCSVAGTENEKLFFGSGTQLSVL.

This clone was observed a single time. The chain links TRBV11-1 to TRBJ2-6; TRBD2 is a possible D gene (6 bases). The germline CDR1 and CDR2 sequences are SGHAT and FQDESV (reference sequence). The V and J ends lost 7 bases and 3 bases respectively, with 13 bases between them. The CDR3 is 15 amino acids. The CDR3 loop reads CASTLWGGGANVLTF. As DNA, the CDR3 is TGTGCCAGCACTCTATGGGGAGGTGGGGCCAACGTCCTGACTTTC.

The genes are TRBV4-3 and TRBJ2-4; 12 bases are shared with TRBD2. The germline gives CDR1 LGHNA, CDR2 YSLEER. J lost 4 bases, V lost 1 base, and 5 bases had no gene match. This CDR3 spans 17 amino acids. The CDR3, as DNA: TGCGCCAGCAGCCAAGGGCTAGCGGGGGGGGGTAAAAACATTCAGTACTTC. This sequence encodes CASSQGLAGGGKNIQYF.

The V and J genes are TRBV7-9 and TRBJ1-5; possible D gene TRBD1, 6 bases. The length of the CDR3 is 14 residues. Per germline, CDR1 SEHNR and CDR2 FQNEAQ (reference sequence). Trimming removed 7 bases from V and 4 bases from J, with 14 bases in between. The CDR3 here is CASTKTGLNQPQHF. The CDR3 region has the DNA TGTGCCAGCACCAAGACAGGCCTGAATCAGCCCCAGCATTTT.

The gene calls are TRBV7-8 and TRBJ2-7; D not resolved. The CDR3 length is 13 residues. Germline CDR1 SGHVS, CDR2 FQNEAQ. Trimming removed 5 bases from V and 2 bases from J, with 10 bases in between. CDR3 loop: CASSPVLAYEQYF. The CDR3 bases are TGTGCCAGCAGCCCGGTTCTTGCCTACGAGCAGTACTTC.

The V call is TRBV5-4, the J call TRBJ1-6; the match to TRBD1 covers 9 bases. CDR3 size: 15 residues. The ends lost 7 bases at V and 8 bases at J; junction bases unmatched: 10. Germline CDR1 reads SGHNT; CDR2 reads YYREEE (reference sequence). CDR3 DNA: TGTGCCAGCGGAGTTATGGGACAGGGTGATTCACCCCTCCACTTT. Its protein is CASGVMGQGDSPLHF. Using reference TRBV5-4 and TRBJ1-6 for the parts outside the CDR3, the full variable domain is ETGVTQSPTHLIKTRGQQVTLRCSSQSGHNTVSWYQQALGQGPQFIFQYYREEENGRGNFPPRFSGLQFPNYSSELNVNALELDDSALYLCASGVMGQGDSPLHFGNGTRLTVT.

The rearrangement uses TRBV5-6 and TRBJ2-2; D is possibly TRBD1 (6 bases). V was clipped by 0 bases and J by 4 bases, with 13 bases between them. Germline CDR1 and CDR2: SGHDT and YYEEEE. CDR3 length: 16 residues. CDR3 in amino acids: CASSLALRGGTGELFF. CDR3 sequence (DNA): TGTGCCAGCAGCTTGGCCTTGAGAGGGGGCACCGGGGAGCTGTTTTTT.

DNA of the CDR3: TGTGCCAGCAGCTTGCAACGGTATAATTCACCCCTCCACTTT. It codes for CASSLQRYNSPLHF. V gene TRBV5-6 combines with J gene TRBJ1-6; no firm D call. The V gene's germline CDR1 is SGHDT and CDR2 YYEEEE. The V end was cut by 1 base, the J end by 4 bases, with 6 bases between. This CDR3 spans 14 amino acids.

This clone has a handful of counts. The genes are TRBV3-1 (or the pseudogene TRBV3-2) and TRBJ1-2; TRBD1 agrees at 7 bases. Germline V gives CDR1 LGHDT, CDR2 YNNKEL (reference sequence). The V and J ends lost 4 bases and 8 bases, in that order; junction bases with no gene match: 13. CDR3 length: 15 amino acids. CDR3 sequence: CASSRVPTGVSGYTF. The CDR3, as DNA: TGTGCCAGCAGCCGAGTACCAACAGGGGTCAGCGGCTACACCTTC.

The rearrangement uses TRBV14 and TRBJ2-7, with TRBD1 identical over 8 bases. The CDR3 is made up of 14 amino acids. The germline V gene encodes CDR1 SGHDN and CDR2 FVKESK. Trimming took 0 bases from V and 5 from J; bases not matched to a gene: 3. The CDR3 region is CASSQEPRGHEQYF. CDR3 in DNA: TGTGCCAGCAGCCAAGAACCCAGGGGGCACGAGCAGTACTTC.